This T cell receptor beta chain was identified in a study of T cells in Graves' hyperthyroidism and ophthalmopathy. Study results and caveats: Ophthalmopathy was predicted by the model a median of approximately 6 months ahead of onset.

Germline-derived CDR1 and CDR2 are SQVTM and ANQGSEA. The J segment lost 1 base and the V segment lost 7 bases, leaving 6 bases of the junction unmatched. The CDR3 runs to 13 residues. Amplified regions were TCR beta CDR3 sequences from RNA transcripts. An initial round of RT-PCR targeting the TCR CDR3 relied on the HTBI primer set. Each CDR3 protein gets one entry after TCRdb re-called the multiplex PCR reads with MiXCR. The table shows under 700,000 distinct CDR3 sequences, with 46% occurring only once. With regard to this clonotype: Its antigen is as yet unknown.

Patients aged 18 to 65 with hyperthyroidism were newly diagnosed, with duration under 2 months. Diagnosis rested on symptoms, serum thyroxine and TRAb, thyroid ultrasound, and orbital computed tomography. The specimen was peripheral blood or thyroid tissue (not recorded which). The sequence was collected from a woman aged 18 to 35 with Graves' hyperthyroidism. This chain uses TRBV29-1 with TRBJ1-2, with 7 positions matching TRBD1. The CDR3 protein is CSARQGVNYGYTF. CDR3 bases: TGCAGCGCTAGACAGGGAGTTAACTATGGCTACACCTTC.